One and the same sample provided the 22 T cell receptor beta chains below, sequenced in a study of cytomegalovirus exposure and HLA in healthy donors. The repertoire was sequenced with immunoSEQ multiplex PCR; TCRdb's copy has only in-frame clones and lacks some. The sample lists more than 90,000 clones; more than 70% were seen once. Sequences were obtained from PBMCs. The receptor set was obtained from a man in his late teens or twenties in good health and CMV-seronegative.

This sequence joins TRBV29-1 and TRBJ2-3; 8 bases fit TRBD1. This CDR3 has 14 amino acids. Germline values: CDR1 SQVTM, CDR2 ANQGSEA. V lost 6 bases to trimming and J lost 5 bases; unmatched junction nucleotides: 10. The CDR3 here is CSVGGQGRRDTQYF. The CDR3 region has the DNA TGCAGCGTGGGAGGACAGGGAAGAAGAGATACGCAGTATTTT.

The chain couples TRBV19 to TRBJ1-1; tentative D call: TRBD1 (6 bases). This CDR3 is 14 amino acids long. With 9 bases removed from V and 1 base from J, the gap between germline ends came to 15 bases. Germline CDR1 and CDR2: LNHDA and SQIVND (reference sequence). The CDR3 region has the DNA TGTGCCAGCGAGAGGGGGTCGGAGAACACTGAAGCTTTCTTT. Translated, it gives CASERGSENTEAFF.

CDR3 sequence reads: CASSQAGTGGSYEQYF. For the CDR3, the DNA is TGCGCCAGCAGCCAAGCCGGGACAGGGGGCTCCTACGAGCAGTACTTC. The rearrangement uses TRBV4-3 and TRBJ2-7; TRBD1 matches 11 bases. This CDR3 has 16 amino acids. Germline assignment: CDR1 LGHNA and CDR2 YSLEER. Germline trimming cut 1 base from V and 0 bases from J; bases unmatched to any gene: 2.

This clone was recorded only once. V gene TRBV7-2 combines with J gene TRBJ2-5, with 11 bases that match TRBD2. This CDR3 region has 17 residues. V shed 4 bases, J shed 9 bases, and the junction held 16 bases outside the gene matches. Germline loops: CDR1 SGHTA, CDR2 FQGNSA. The CDR3 reads CASSSEGTSGTLGAQYF. CDR3 DNA: TGTGCCAGCAGCTCTGAGGGGACTAGCGGCACCTTGGGGGCCCAGTACTTC.

The chain uses TRBV5-1 and TRBJ1-3, with D perhaps matching TRBD1 (5 bases). The CDR3 has 13 residues. Germline assignment: CDR1 SGHRS and CDR2 YFSETQ. The V end was cut by 4 bases, the J end by 8 bases, with 13 bases between. The CDR3 DNA reads TGCGCCAGCAGCCCGTACCAGGGTGACACCATATATTTT. Translation: CASSPYQGDTIYF. Complete variable domain (other parts from reference TRBV5-1 and TRBJ1-3): KAGVTQTPRYLIKTRGQQVTLSCSPISGHRSVSWYQQTPGQGLQFLFEYFSETQRNKGNFPGRFSGRQFSNSRSEMNVSTLELGDSALYLCASSPYQGDTIYFGEGSWLTVV.

The chain employs TRBV2 and TRBJ2-1, with 8 bases that match TRBD1. The CDR3 sequence is 14 residues long. The germline gives CDR1 SNHLY, CDR2 FYNNEI. V lost 4 bases, J lost 5 bases, and 4 bases stayed unmatched. The CDR3 DNA reads as TGTGCCAGCAGTGGGGGACAGGCCCACAATGAGCAGTTCTTC. It codes for CASSGGQAHNEQFF.

The genes are TRBV19 and TRBJ1-5; 10 bases map to TRBD1. Germline CDR1 LNHDA, CDR2 SQIVND (reference sequence). Trimming cost V 6 bases and J 2 bases; bases outside gene matches: 16. The CDR3 runs 19 residues. CDR3 bases: TGTGCCAGTAGAGATAGCTTCCGACAGGGGGCATGGGGCAATCAGCCCCAGCATTTT. Its translation: CASRDSFRQGAWGNQPQHF.

The V and J genes are TRBV28 and TRBJ1-2; 7 bases align to TRBD1. From germline, CDR1 is MDHEN and CDR2 SYDVKM. V dropped 6 bases and J dropped 7; count of bases not matched to a gene: 23. This CDR3 has 18 residues. CDR3 coding DNA: TGTGCCAGCAGCCCTTTAGCAGACAGGGCCTACTTCTCGGGTGGCTACACCTTC. Translation gives CASSPLADRAYFSGGYTF.

The rearrangement links TRBV28 to TRBJ1-1; TRBD1 matches 8 bases. The length of the CDR3 is 12 residues. Looked up from germline, CDR1 is MDHEN and CDR2 is SYDVKM. V was pared by 2 bases and J by 11 bases, with 4 bases of the junction left unmatched. The CDR3 nucleotides are TGTGCCAGCAGTTTAAAGGGACAGGATGCTTTCTTT. It encodes CASSLKGQDAFF. The complete variable domain, with remaining parts taken from reference TRBV28 and TRBJ1-1, reads DVKVTQSSRYLVKRTGEKVFLECVQDMDHENMFWYRQDPGLGLRLIYFSYDVKMKEKGDIPEGYSVSREKKERFSLILESASTNQTSMYLCASSLKGQDAFFGQGTRLTVV.

This chain uses TRBV28 with TRBJ2-1; D is ambiguous. The CDR3 length is 12 residues. Trimming took off 3 bases at V and 7 bases at J, with 7 bases between the two ends. From germline, CDR1 is MDHEN and CDR2 SYDVKM. The CDR3 region is CASSFTRNEQFF. The CDR3 nucleotides are TGTGCCAGCAGTTTTACAAGAAATGAGCAGTTCTTC. The entire variable domain, with the rest obtained from reference TRBV28 and TRBJ2-1, is as follows: DVKVTQSSRYLVKRTGEKVFLECVQDMDHENMFWYRQDPGLGLRLIYFSYDVKMKEKGDIPEGYSVSREKKERFSLILESASTNQTSMYLCASSFTRNEQFFGPGTRLTVL.

The chain employs TRBV6-5 and TRBJ2-7, with TRBD2 matching over 9 bases. Trimming removed 2 bases from V and 3 bases from J; junction bases left unmatched: 8. The CDR3 covers 16 residues. The germline V gene encodes CDR1 MNHEY and CDR2 SVGAGI. The CDR3 is CASSYLSGTSNYEQYF. CDR3 nucleotides: TGTGCCAGCAGTTACCTAAGCGGGACTAGCAACTACGAGCAGTACTTC.

The genes are TRBV19 and TRBJ1-2, with 7 nucleotides matching TRBD1. Germline V lookup: CDR1 LNHDA, CDR2 SQIVND (reference sequence). CDR3 length: 14 amino acids. V lost 6 bases and J lost 2; bases outside the gene matches: 6. Written as DNA, the CDR3 is TGTGCCAGTAGGAGGGACAGTTTGAACTATGGCTACACCTTC. It yields the protein CASRRDSLNYGYTF.

J is TRBJ2-5 and V is TRBV29-1; a possible D gene is TRBD2 (6 bases). V gave up 3 bases and J gave up 5 bases, with 22 bases separating them. This CDR3 has 16 amino acids. CDR1 and CDR2 from the germline V gene are SQVTM and ANQGSEA. The CDR3 DNA reads as TGCAGCGTTGATTATTTGGGGGGATCCCGAAGGGAGACCCAGTACTTC. Translating gives CSVDYLGGSRRETQYF.

This clone was seen just once. V is TRBV4-3 and J is TRBJ2-3; 11 positions match TRBD2. Germline loops: CDR1 LGHNA, CDR2 YSLEER. The V and J ends lost 5 bases and 3 bases, in that order; junction bases with no gene match: 7. The CDR3 runs 16 residues. The CDR3 nucleotides are TGCGCCAGCAGCAAGCGACTAGCGGGGAGAACAGATACGCAGTATTTT. Amino acids: CASSKRLAGRTDTQYF.

This clone was recorded once. This rearrangement joins TRBV5-1 to TRBJ1-2; no reliable D call. The CDR3 sequence is 14 residues long. With 0 bases removed from V and 5 bases from J, the gap between germline ends came to 11 bases. Germline-derived CDR1 and CDR2 are SGHRS and YFSETQ. The CDR3 bases are TGCGCCAGCAGCTTGGCTTCAGCGGAATATGGCTACACCTTC. Amino acids: CASSLASAEYGYTF.

This chain connects TRBV5-4 to TRBJ2-5; 10 bases line up with TRBD2. Germline CDR1 SGHNT, CDR2 YYREEE (reference sequence). The CDR3 runs 15 residues. With V trimmed by 0 bases and J by 5 bases, 4 bases remained unmatched. CDR3 nucleotides: TGTGCCAGCAGCTTGGGGCTAGCGGGAGTGGAGACCCAGTACTTC. Translated: CASSLGLAGVETQYF.

The V call is TRBV4-3, the J call TRBJ1-2, with 12 bases matching TRBD1. V lost 1 base and J lost 3; bases outside the gene matches: 15. This CDR3 is built from 20 residues. Looked up from germline, CDR1 is LGHNA and CDR2 is YSLEER. Here the CDR3 DNA reads TGCGCCAGCAGCCAAGTGCTTCCCGGGACAGGGGGCGCATCTGACTATGGCTACACCTTC. Translation gives CASSQVLPGTGGASDYGYTF.

The chain uses TRBV30 and TRBJ2-1; no definite D call. CDR1 is GTSNPN and CDR2 is SVGIG in the germline V gene (reference sequence). There are 16 residues in the CDR3. The germline V and J ends were trimmed by 2 bases and 0 bases, with 14 bases remaining between them. The CDR3 loop is CAWSLRGLSSYNEQFF. The CDR3 DNA reads TGTGCCTGGAGTCTCCGAGGCCTGAGCTCCTACAATGAGCAGTTCTTC.

V gene TRBV27 combines with J gene TRBJ2-1; no reliable D call. Germline lookup yields CDR1 MNHEY and CDR2 SMNVEV (reference sequence). This CDR3 comprises 13 residues. Trimming shortened V by 4 bases and J by 0 bases, and 4 bases separated the two germline ends. DNA for the CDR3: TGTGCCAGCAGTTCCCGCTCCTACAATGAGCAGTTCTTC. It is translated as CASSSRSYNEQFF.

The V and J genes are TRBV27 and TRBJ1-5; 7 bases are a match to TRBD1. This CDR3 comprises 16 residues. The germline V gene has CDR1 MNHEY and CDR2 SMNVEV (reference sequence). V lost 6 bases to trimming and J lost 2 bases; unmatched junction nucleotides: 10. The CDR3 nucleotides are TGTGCCAGCAGGGCTATGACAGGGATCGGCAATCAGCCCCAGCATTTT. The encoded protein is CASRAMTGIGNQPQHF.

In DNA, the CDR3 is TGTGCCAGCTCACCTCAACTAGCGGGAGGGCCGGACGAGCAGTACTTC. It specifies CASSPQLAGGPDEQYF. The chain links TRBV18 to TRBJ2-7, with TRBD2 matching over 13 bases. Looked up from germline, CDR1 is KGHSH and CDR2 is LQKENI. CDR3 length: 16 residues. V was pared by 3 bases and J by 5 bases, with 7 bases of the junction left unmatched. Variable domain in full (rest from reference TRBV18 and TRBJ2-7): NAGVMQNPRHLVRRRGQEARLRCSPMKGHSHVYWYRQLPEEGLKFMVYLQKENIIDESGMPKERFSAEFPKEGPSILRIQQVVRGDSAAYFCASSPQLAGGPDEQYFGPGTRLTVT.

V and J are TRBV27 and TRBJ1-1, with 12 bases identical to TRBD1. The V gene's germline CDR1 is MNHEY and CDR2 SMNVEV (reference sequence). With V trimmed by 6 bases and J by 1 base, 9 bases remained unmatched. The length of the CDR3 is 17 residues. The CDR3 nucleotides read TGTGCCAGCAGAGGGGACAGGGGGCTTAGAGGGAACACTGAAGCTTTCTTT. Translating gives CASRGDRGLRGNTEAFF.